One T cell receptor beta chain is described in this entry. Its antigen target is currently unknown. No much larger clonotype is one base removed from it; base qualities were not supplied. The meaning of the sample's time point label: about 28 days (+/-7) after the second vaccine dose. The treatment or condition label for this specimen denotes: meningococcal conjugate vaccine given as trial control. Samples from vaccinated people were obtained from the UK trials COV001 and COV002, which included a single-blind randomized controlled phase 2/3 trial of AZD1222 (ChAdOx1 nCoV-19) in healthy adults. For TCRbeta chain sequencing, PBMC samples were collected from trial participants at day 0 and at day 28 after the second dose. These data come from a study of T cell responses to AZD1222 COVID-19 vaccine (dated by TCRdb to the early 2020s). Describing the broader study: TCR sequencing covered some 240 trial participants: 200 to 210 given two doses of AZD1222 and some 25 given two doses of MenACWY control vaccine. Trial participants were enrolled into age subgroups of 18-55, 56-69 and 70-plus years, which contained about 150, 28 and 57 TCR-sequenced participants, respectively.

The CDR3 starts with the cysteine, ends with the phenylalanine, and has 16 residues. Kept here is only the CDR3 DNA, which spans 48 bases and is read in frame from base 1. The germline V end is reduced by 2 bases and the J end by 4 bases; junction bases left unmatched: 2. CDR1 LNHDA and CDR2 SQIVND were looked up in the germline V gene (reference sequence). Study-wide conclusions, independent of this receptor: Because no samples from the day 14 peak response were available, repertoires could be characterized only after the peak T cell response. Nearly half of unique spike-specific TCRs reportedly recognized epitopes outside regions mutated in the B.1.351 and B.1.1.7 variants. Participants were mostly white British, with more females than males. The authors suggested clonal diversity may have been underestimated. In the small 56-69-year group, the increase in depth fell short of significance, most likely because of low power. Vaccine-associated CD4 TCRs spanned the whole spike protein, with dominant responses in regions 160-218 and 743-854. After two AZD1222 doses, spike-specific TCR breadth and depth were significantly higher than at day 0 and than in MenACWY recipients. Conclusions about previously exposed vaccinees were limited because only six AZD1222 recipients were SARS-CoV-2 seropositive at baseline.

The CDR3 regions of human TCRbeta chains were analyzed by immunosequencing. As for how the authors treated the data: TCRs in the repertoires were compared against a reference library of SARS-CoV-2-specific TCRs that had been generated with the MIRA antigen-specificity platform. Breadth was defined as the fraction of unique TCRs that were SARS-CoV-2-associated, and depth was defined as the fraction of total T cells that were SARS-CoV-2-associated. Using the MIRA data, each spike-specific TCR was mapped to the spike region that the TCR reacts to and placed in a CD4 or CD8 class. Log10-transformed breadth and depth values were compared by one-way ANOVA with Sidak's multiple comparisons tests. TCRdb carries this immuneACCESS record with in-frame sequences only. Its versions omit some clonotypes, under half of them owing to an unresolved V gene in the studies checked, with the rest unexplained. Clonal size and the V and J genes are those of that table, whereas D and trimming came from the DNA. Within this sample are 150,000 to 200,000 clones, with more than 80% of them counted one time only. Of the sample, roughly 4% falls within the top ten clones.

The sample in question was peripheral blood, obtained 28 days after the second dose of the MenACWY control vaccine. The chain links TRBV19 with TRBJ2-1; TRBD2 aligns with 13 central bases. The sequence was collected from an adult who received the MenACWY meningococcal vaccine as a control. In nucleotides, the sequence is TGTGCCAGTAGTATAACTAGCGGGAGGGTATACAATGAGCAGTTCTTC. Translated, it reads CASSITSGRVYNEQFF.